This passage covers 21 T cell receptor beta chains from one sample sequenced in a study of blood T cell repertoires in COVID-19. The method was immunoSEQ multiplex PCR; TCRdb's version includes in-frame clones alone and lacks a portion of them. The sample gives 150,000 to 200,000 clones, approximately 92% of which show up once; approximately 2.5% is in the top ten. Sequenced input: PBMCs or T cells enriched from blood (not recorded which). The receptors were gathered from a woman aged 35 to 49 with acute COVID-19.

The CDR3 loop reads CASRGGGGATNEKLFF. As DNA, the CDR3 is TGCGCCAGCAGAGGTGGAGGCGGCGCAACTAATGAAAAACTGTTTTTT. This chain uses TRBV5-1 with TRBJ1-4; D is undetermined. CDR3 length equals 16 residues. With 5 bases removed from V and 0 bases from J, the gap between germline ends came to 14 bases. Germline CDR1 is SGHRS and CDR2 is YFSETQ.

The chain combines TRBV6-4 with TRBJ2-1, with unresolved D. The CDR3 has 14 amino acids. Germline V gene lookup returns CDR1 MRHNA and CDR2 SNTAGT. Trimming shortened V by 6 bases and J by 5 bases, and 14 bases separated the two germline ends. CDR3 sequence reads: CASSAERANNEQFF. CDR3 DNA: TGTGCCAGCAGCGCCGAGCGCGCGAACAATGAGCAGTTCTTC.

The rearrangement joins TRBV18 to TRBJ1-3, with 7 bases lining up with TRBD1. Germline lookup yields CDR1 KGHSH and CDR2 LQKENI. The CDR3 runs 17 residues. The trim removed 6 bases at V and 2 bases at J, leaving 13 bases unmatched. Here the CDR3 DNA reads TGTGCCAGCTCCCCGAAGGCGGAGACAGGGACTGGAAACACCATATATTTT. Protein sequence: CASSPKAETGTGNTIYF.

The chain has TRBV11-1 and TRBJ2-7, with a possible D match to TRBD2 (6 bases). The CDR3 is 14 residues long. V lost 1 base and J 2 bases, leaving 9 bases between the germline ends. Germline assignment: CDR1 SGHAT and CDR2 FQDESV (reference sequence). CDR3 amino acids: CASSLGGGTYEQYF. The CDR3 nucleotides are TGTGCCAGCAGCTTAGGTGGCGGGACCTACGAGCAGTACTTC.

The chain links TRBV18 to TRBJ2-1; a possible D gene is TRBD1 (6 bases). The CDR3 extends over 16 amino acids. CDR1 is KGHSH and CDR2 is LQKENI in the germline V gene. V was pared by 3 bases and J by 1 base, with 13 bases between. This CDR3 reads CASSPKTGKSYNEQFF. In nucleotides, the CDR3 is TGTGCCAGCTCACCTAAAACAGGGAAGTCCTACAATGAGCAGTTCTTC.

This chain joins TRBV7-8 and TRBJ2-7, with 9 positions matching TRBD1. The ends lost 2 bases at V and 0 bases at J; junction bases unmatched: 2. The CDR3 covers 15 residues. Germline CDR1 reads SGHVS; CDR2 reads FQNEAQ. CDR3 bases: TGTGCCAGCAGCTTACGGACAGGGGTCTCCTACGAGCAGTACTTC. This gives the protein CASSLRTGVSYEQYF. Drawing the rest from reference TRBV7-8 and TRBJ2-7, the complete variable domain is GAGVSQSPRYKVAKRGQDVALRCDPISGHVSLFWYQQALGQGPEFLTYFQNEAQLDKSGLPSDRFFAERPEGSVSTLKIQRTQQEDSAVYLCASSLRTGVSYEQYFGPGTRLTVT.

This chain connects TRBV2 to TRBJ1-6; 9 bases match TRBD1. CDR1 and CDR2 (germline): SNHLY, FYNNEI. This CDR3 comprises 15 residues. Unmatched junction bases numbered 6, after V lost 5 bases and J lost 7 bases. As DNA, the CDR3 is TGTGCCAGCAGTATGGACAGGGGCCACAATTCACCCCTCCACTTT. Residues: CASSMDRGHNSPLHF.

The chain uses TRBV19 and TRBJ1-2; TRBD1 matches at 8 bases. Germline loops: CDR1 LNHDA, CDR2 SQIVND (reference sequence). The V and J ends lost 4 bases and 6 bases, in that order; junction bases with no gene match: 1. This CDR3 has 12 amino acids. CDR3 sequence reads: CASSTTGDGYTF. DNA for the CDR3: TGTGCCAGTAGTACGACAGGGGATGGCTACACCTTC. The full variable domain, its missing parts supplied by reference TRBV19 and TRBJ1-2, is DGGITQSPKYLFRKEGQNVTLSCEQNLNHDAMYWYRQDPGQGLRLIYYSQIVNDFQKGDIAEGYSVSREKKESFPLTVTSAQKNPTAFYLCASSTTGDGYTFGSGTRLTVV.

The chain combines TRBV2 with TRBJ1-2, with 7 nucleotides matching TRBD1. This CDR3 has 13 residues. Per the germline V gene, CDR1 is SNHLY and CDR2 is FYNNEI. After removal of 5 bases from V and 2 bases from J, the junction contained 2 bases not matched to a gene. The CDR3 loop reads CASSIQGNYGYTF. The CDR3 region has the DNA TGTGCCAGCAGTATACAGGGGAACTATGGCTACACCTTC. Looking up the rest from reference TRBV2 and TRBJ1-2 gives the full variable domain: EPEVTQTPSHQVTQMGQEVILRCVPISNHLYFYWYRQILGQKVEFLVSFYNNEISEKSEIFDDQFSVERPDGSNFTLKIRSTKLEDSAMYFCASSIQGNYGYTFGSGTRLTVV.

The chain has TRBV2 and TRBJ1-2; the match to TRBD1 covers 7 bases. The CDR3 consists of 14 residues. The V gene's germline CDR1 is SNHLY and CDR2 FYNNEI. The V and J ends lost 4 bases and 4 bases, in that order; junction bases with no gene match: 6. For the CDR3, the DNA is TGTGCCAGCAGTGTACAGGGGTACGGCTATGGCTACACCTTC. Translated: CASSVQGYGYGYTF.

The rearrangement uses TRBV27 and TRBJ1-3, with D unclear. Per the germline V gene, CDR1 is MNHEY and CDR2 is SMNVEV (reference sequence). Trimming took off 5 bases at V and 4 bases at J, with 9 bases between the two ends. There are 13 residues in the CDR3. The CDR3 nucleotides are TGTGCCAGCAGTGCGGTCATCGGAAACACCATATATTTT. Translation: CASSAVIGNTIYF.

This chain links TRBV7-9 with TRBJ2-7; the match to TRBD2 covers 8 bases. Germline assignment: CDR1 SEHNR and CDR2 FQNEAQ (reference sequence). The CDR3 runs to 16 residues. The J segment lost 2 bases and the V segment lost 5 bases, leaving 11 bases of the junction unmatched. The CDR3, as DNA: TGTGCCAGCAGCCCCTTACGGGCGGGAGGTCCCTACGAGCAGTACTTC. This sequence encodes CASSPLRAGGPYEQYF.

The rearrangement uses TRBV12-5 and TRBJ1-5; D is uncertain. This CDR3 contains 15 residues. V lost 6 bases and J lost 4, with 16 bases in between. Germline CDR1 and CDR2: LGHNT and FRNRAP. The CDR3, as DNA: TGTGCTAGTGGGACCGGGTTTGAGGGAAATCAGCCCCAGCATTTT. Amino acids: CASGTGFEGNQPQHF.

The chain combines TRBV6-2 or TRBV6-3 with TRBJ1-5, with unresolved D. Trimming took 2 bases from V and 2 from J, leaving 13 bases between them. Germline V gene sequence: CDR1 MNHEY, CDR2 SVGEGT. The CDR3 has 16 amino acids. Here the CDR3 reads CASSYVSGLGNQPQHF. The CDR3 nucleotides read TGTGCCAGCAGTTACGTGTCTGGACTAGGCAATCAGCCCCAGCATTTT.

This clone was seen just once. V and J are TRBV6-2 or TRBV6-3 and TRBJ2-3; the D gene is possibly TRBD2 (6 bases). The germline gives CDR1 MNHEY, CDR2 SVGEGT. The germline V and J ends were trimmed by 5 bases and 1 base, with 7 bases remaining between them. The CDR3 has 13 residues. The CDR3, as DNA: TGTGCCAGCAGTGGGACTGGCACAGATACGCAGTATTTT. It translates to CASSGTGTDTQYF.

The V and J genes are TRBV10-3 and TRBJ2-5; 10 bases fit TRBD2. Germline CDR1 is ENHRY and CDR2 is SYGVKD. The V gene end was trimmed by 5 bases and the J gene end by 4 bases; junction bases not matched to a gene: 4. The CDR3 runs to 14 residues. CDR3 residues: CAISSSGGGETQYF. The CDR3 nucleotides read TGTGCCATCAGTTCTAGCGGGGGCGGAGAGACCCAGTACTTC.

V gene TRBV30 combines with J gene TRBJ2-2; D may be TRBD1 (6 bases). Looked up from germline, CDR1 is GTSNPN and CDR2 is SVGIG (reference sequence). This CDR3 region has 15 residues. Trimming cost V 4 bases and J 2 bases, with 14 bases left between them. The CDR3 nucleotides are TGTGCCTGGAAAAAGGACAGTGCTAACACCGGGGAGCTGTTTTTT. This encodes CAWKKDSANTGELFF.

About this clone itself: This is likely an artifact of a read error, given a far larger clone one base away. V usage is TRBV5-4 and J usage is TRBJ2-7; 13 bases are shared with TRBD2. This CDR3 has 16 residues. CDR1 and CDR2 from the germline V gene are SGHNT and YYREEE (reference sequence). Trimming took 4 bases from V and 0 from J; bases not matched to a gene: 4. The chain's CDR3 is CASSLWTSGSSYEQYF. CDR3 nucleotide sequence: TGTGCCAGCAGCCTCTGGACTAGCGGGAGCTCCTACGAGCAGTACTTC. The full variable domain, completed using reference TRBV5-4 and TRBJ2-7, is ETGVTQSPTHLIKTRGQQVTLRCSSQSGHNTVSWYQQALGQGPQFIFQYYREEENGRGNFPPRFSGLQFPNYSSELNVNALELDDSALYLCASSLWTSGSSYEQYFGPGTRLTVT.

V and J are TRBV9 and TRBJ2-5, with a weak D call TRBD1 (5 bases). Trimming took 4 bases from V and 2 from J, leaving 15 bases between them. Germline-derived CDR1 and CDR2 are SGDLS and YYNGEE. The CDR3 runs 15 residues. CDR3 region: CASSPIPQAQETQYF. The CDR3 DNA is TGTGCCAGCAGCCCCATCCCACAGGCGCAAGAGACCCAGTACTTC.

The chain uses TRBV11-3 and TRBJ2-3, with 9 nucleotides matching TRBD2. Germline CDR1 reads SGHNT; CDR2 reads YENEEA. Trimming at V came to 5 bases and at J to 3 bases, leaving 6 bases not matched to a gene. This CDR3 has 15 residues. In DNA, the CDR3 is TGTGCCAGCAGCCCCGGTCTAGCGGGAACAGATACGCAGTATTTT. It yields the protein CASSPGLAGTDTQYF.

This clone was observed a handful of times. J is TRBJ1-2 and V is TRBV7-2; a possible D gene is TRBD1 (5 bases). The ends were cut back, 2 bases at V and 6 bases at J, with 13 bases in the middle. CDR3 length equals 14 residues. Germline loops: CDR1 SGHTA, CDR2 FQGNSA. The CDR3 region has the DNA TGTGCCAGCAGCTTACTAAAGGGGAGGCATGGCTACACCTTC. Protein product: CASSLLKGRHGYTF.